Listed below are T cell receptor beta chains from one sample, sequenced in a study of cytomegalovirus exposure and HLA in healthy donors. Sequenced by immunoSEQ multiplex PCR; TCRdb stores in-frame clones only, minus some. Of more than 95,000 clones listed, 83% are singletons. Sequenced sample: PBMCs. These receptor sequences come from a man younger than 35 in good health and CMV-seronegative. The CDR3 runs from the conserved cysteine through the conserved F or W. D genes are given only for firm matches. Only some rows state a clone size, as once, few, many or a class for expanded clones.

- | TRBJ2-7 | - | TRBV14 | CASSPGTYEQYF | TGTGCCAGCAGCCCGGGGACCTACGAGCAGTACTTC
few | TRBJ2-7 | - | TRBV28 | CASSFARGPSSYEQYF | TGTGCCAGCAGTTTTGCCAGGGGTCCGAGCTCCTACGAGCAGTACTTC
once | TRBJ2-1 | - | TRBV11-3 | CASSLGGTKTGNEQFF | TGTGCCAGCAGCTTAGGGGGAACTAAAACGGGAAATGAGCAGTTCTTC
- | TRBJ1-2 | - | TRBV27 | CASTGVVGYGYTF | TGTGCCAGCACCGGGGTGGTTGGCTATGGCTACACCTTC
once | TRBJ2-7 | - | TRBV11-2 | CASSPGGSSNEQYF | TGTGCCAGCAGCCCAGGCGGGTCCTCCAACGAGCAGTACTTC
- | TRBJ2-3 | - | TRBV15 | CATSRGGQGTDTQYF | TGTGCCACCAGCCGAGGGGGGCAGGGCACAGATACGCAGTATTTT
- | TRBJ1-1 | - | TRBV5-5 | CASSPRLNTEAFF | TGTGCCAGCAGCCCGAGATTGAACACTGAAGCTTTCTTT
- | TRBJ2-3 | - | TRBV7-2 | CASSLGWTSTDTQYF | TGTGCCAGCAGCTTAGGATGGACTAGCACAGATACGCAGTATTTT
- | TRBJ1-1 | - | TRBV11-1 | CASSIPSEGNTEAFF | TGTGCCAGCAGCATCCCATCGGAGGGGAACACTGAAGCTTTCTTT
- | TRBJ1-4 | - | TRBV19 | CASGPGGEKLFF | TGTGCAAGCGGACCAGGAGGTGAAAAACTGTTTTTT
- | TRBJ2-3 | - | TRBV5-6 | CASSLQQGTDTQYF | TGTGCCAGCAGCCTACAGCAGGGCACAGATACGCAGTATTTT
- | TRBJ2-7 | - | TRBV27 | CASIFKQKAAYEQYF | TGTGCCAGCATTTTCAAGCAGAAGGCGGCATACGAGCAGTACTTC
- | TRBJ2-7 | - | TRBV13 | CASSLGGGALSYEQYF | TGTGCCAGCAGCTTAGGTGGCGGAGCCCTCTCCTACGAGCAGTACTTC